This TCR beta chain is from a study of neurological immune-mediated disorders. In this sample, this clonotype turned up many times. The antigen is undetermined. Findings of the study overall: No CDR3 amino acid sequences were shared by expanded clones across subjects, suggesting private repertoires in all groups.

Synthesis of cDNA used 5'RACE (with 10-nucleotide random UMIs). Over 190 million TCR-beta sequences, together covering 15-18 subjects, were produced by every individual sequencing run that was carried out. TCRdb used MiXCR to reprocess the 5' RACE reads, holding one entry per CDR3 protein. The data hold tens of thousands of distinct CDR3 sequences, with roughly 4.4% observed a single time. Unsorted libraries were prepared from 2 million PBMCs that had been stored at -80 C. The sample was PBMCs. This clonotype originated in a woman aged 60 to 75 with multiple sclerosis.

The CDR3 is CASSQGTVGRRAFF. The CDR3 nucleotides are TGTGCCAGCAGTCAGGGGACAGTCGGGAGGAGGGCTTTCTTT. V gene TRBV6-5 combines with J gene TRBJ1-1; 7 bases align to TRBD1. The J segment lost 11 bases and the V segment lost 5 bases, leaving 14 bases of the junction unmatched. The germline CDR1 and CDR2 sequences are MNHEY and SVGAGI. CDR3 length equals 14 residues.